Reported below is one TCR beta chain. The antigen is not known. This entry comes from a study of shared clonotypes between healthy human individuals. The material for each subset, its genomic DNA, was split evenly across several immunoSEQ plates. Here immunoSEQ multiplex PCR was the method, and the copy in TCRdb shows in-frame clones only, minus some. The sample lists about 990,000 clones, 70% to 80% occurring once. This CDR3 contains 18 residues. Study-wide results and limits: Since donors were few, the genetic and exposure-history diversity represented was limited. Researchers found naive subsets generally carried larger estimated richness than memory subsets.

The sequence was obtained from a man younger than 35 in good health. Some clones in this sample may be carry-over from other donors' samples. The chain couples TRBV12-2 to TRBJ2-1. TRBV12-2 is tagged as a pseudogene. Input material: memory CD4+ T cells from PBMCs. Subset specified: CD45RA-negative fraction. The CDR3 region is CASRLDLYPLDPYNEQFF. CDR3 DNA: TGTGCAAGTCGCTTAGACCTTTATCCTTTAGACCCCTACAATGAGCAGTTCTTC.